Shown below are 10 T cell receptor beta chains from a single sample sequenced in a study of neurological immune-mediated disorders. A single record per CDR3 protein comes from TCRdb applying MiXCR to the 5' RACE reads. This sample yields tens of thousands of distinct CDR3 sequences, of which over 2% are seen a single time; 2.4% belongs to the top ten. Sequencing was done on a sample of PBMCs. Every receptor here comes from a man in his forties or fifties with multiple sclerosis.

The sample holds many counts of this clonotype. The chain has TRBV12-3 or TRBV12-4 and TRBJ2-3; 8 nucleotides agree with TRBD2. J was trimmed by 2 bases and V by 2 bases; bases with no gene match: 3. There are 15 residues in the CDR3. The CDR3 bases are TGTGCCAGCAGTTTACTAGCGGGCACCACAGATACGCAGTATTTT. This codes for CASSLLAGTTDTQYF.

This clonotype showed up many times. This chain uses TRBV29-1 with TRBJ2-2, with no clear D. The germline CDR1 and CDR2 sequences are SQVTM and ANQGSEA. The CDR3 has 13 residues. V was pared by 4 bases and J by 4 bases, with 10 bases between. DNA of the CDR3: TGCAGCGTTGTTGGCCCATTCACCGGGGAGCTGTTTTTT. Encoded protein: CSVVGPFTGELFF.

This clonotype was observed many times. The V and J genes are TRBV7-8 and TRBJ1-4; 7 bases are a match to TRBD1. The germline V gene has CDR1 SGHVS and CDR2 FQNEAQ. CDR3 length: 15 amino acids. The ends lost 1 base at V and 8 bases at J; junction bases unmatched: 7. The CDR3 DNA reads as TGTGCCAGCAGCTTAGGGGGACAGCCGGTGGAAAAACTGTTTTTT. Residues: CASSLGGQPVEKLFF.

There are many counts of this clonotype. The chain has TRBV7-2 and TRBJ1-1, with D possibly TRBD1 on 6 matching bases. V was shortened by 1 base and J by 3 bases, with 12 bases between the two germline ends. Germline V gene data show CDR1 as SGHTA and CDR2 as FQGNSA. The CDR3 sequence is 15 residues long. DNA for the CDR3: TGTGCCAGCAGCTTAGAGGGACACGGGTACACTGAAGCTTTCTTT. It encodes CASSLEGHGYTEAFF.

This clonotype has at least ten counts. The CDR3 sequence is CASSTRDFGEKLFF. CDR3 DNA sequence: TGTGCCAGCAGCACTAGGGATTTTGGTGAAAAACTGTTTTTT. The rearrangement uses TRBV7-9 and TRBJ1-4; no firm D call. Trimming took off 5 bases at V and 7 bases at J, with 14 bases between the two ends. The germline CDR1 and CDR2 sequences are SEHNR and FQNEAQ (reference sequence). This CDR3 region has 14 residues.

This clonotype appeared many times. This rearrangement joins TRBV5-1 to TRBJ1-5; no definite D call. CDR1 and CDR2 (germline): SGHRS, YFSETQ. The length of the CDR3 is 13 residues. Trimming left V 0 bases short and J 9 bases short, with 10 bases between. The CDR3, as DNA: TGCGCCAGCAGCTTGGACAAGGAAGTGCCCCAGCATTTT. Translated: CASSLDKEVPQHF.

This clonotype came up many times. This rearrangement joins TRBV27 to TRBJ1-6; D is uncertain. The germline V gene encodes CDR1 MNHEY and CDR2 SMNVEV (reference sequence). Trimming took off 3 bases at V and 7 bases at J, with 13 bases between the two ends. The CDR3 extends over 15 amino acids. The CDR3 loop reads CASSLDARRNSPLHF. Written as DNA, the CDR3 is TGTGCCAGCAGTTTGGACGCCAGAAGGAATTCACCCCTCCACTTT.

This clonotype has just a few counts. The rearrangement uses TRBV5-5 and TRBJ2-1, with 8 bases lining up with TRBD2. This CDR3 comprises 16 residues. V was clipped by 4 bases and J by 9 bases; unmatched bases: 15. Germline V gene data show CDR1 as SGHKS and CDR2 as YYEKEE (reference sequence). The CDR3 nucleotides are TGTGCCAGCAGCCCCGGGGCGGGGGGTTCGAGAGGTGAGCAGTTCTTC. Translating it yields CASSPGAGGSRGEQFF.

This clonotype was recorded many times. The chain combines TRBV27 with TRBJ2-2; the D is unclear. This CDR3 has 14 residues. Germline V gene data show CDR1 as MNHEY and CDR2 as SMNVEV (reference sequence). Trimming removed 5 bases from V and 8 bases from J, with 15 bases in between. The DNA of the CDR3 is TGTGCCAGCAGTAGCTCTGCGGTGGCGGGGGAGCTGTTTTTT. Translation gives CASSSSAVAGELFF.

Many counts were recorded for this clonotype. The V call is TRBV10-3, the J call TRBJ2-7; 8 nucleotides align to TRBD1. This CDR3 region has 19 residues. Per germline, CDR1 ENHRY and CDR2 SYGVKD. After removal of 4 bases from V and 0 bases from J, the junction contained 17 bases not matched to a gene. This chain's CDR3 is CAISGPTGDPNYSSYEQYF. DNA of the CDR3: TGTGCCATCAGTGGCCCGACAGGGGACCCAAATTATTCCTCCTACGAGCAGTACTTC.